Described below is a single TCR beta chain sequence and its context. This sample is part of a study of blood T cell repertoires in COVID-19. Study-wide context: Samples came from the United States, Italy and Spain, spanning acute and convalescent COVID-19. The analysed material was cDNA or gDNA that came from T cells, B-cell-depleted T cells, or PBMCs.

Data came from immunoSEQ multiplex PCR; TCRdb stores just in-frame clones and leaves some out. The repertoire holds roughly 250,000 clones, with 90% as singletons. Those who participated ranged in age from roughly 18 to 90 years and resided in roughly 26 US areas. CDR1 is SGHNT, CDR2 YYREEE, per germline (reference sequence). This CDR3 is 13 amino acids long. V trimming: 4 bases; J trimming: 2 bases; junction bases outside the gene matches: 2. Sequenced input: PBMCs or T cells enriched from blood (not recorded which). This chain joins TRBV5-4 and TRBJ1-2; 7 bases fit TRBD1. The source of this sequence is a man aged 45-65 years who had been exposed to COVID-19. The CDR3 DNA is TGTGCCAGCAGCCAGACAGGGAACTATGGCTACACCTTC. Protein product: CASSQTGNYGYTF. Combining the CDR3 with reference TRBV5-4 and TRBJ1-2 gives the whole variable domain ETGVTQSPTHLIKTRGQQVTLRCSSQSGHNTVSWYQQALGQGPQFIFQYYREEENGRGNFPPRFSGLQFPNYSSELNVNALELDDSALYLCASSQTGNYGYTFGSGTRLTVV.